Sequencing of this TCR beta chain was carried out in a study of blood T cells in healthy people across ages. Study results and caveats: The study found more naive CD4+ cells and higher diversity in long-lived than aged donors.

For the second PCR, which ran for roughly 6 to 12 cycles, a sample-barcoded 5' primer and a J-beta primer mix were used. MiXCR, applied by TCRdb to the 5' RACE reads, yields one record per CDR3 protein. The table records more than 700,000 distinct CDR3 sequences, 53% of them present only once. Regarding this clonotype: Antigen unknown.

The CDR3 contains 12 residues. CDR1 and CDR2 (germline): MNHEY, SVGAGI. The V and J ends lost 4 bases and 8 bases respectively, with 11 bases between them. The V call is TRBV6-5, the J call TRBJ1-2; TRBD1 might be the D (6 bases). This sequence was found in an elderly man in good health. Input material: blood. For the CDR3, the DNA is TGTGCCAGCAGTTCCGGACAGAAGGGCTACACCTTC. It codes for CASSSGQKGYTF.